What follows is one TCR beta chain and its context. Its antigen is not identified. TCR libraries were prepared from around 15 ng of total RNA with the QIAseq Immune Repertoire TCR panel. MiXCR was run by TCRdb on the reads, yielding one entry per CDR3 protein. Of about 320 distinct CDR3 sequences in the sample, 15% were seen once. The CDR3 sequence is 15 residues long. Germline-derived CDR1 and CDR2 are MDHEN and SYDVKM. Trimming pared 7 bases from V and 2 bases from J, leaving 15 bases between. This sample stems from a study of circulating CD8 cells and anti-PD-1 response in melanoma. Study information: Non-responders showed stable or progressive disease; responders showed complete or partial response. Regarding the study as a whole: Published repertoire comparisons used only baseline and M1 samples.

Four subsets defined by PD-1 and/or TIGIT were sorted from live CD3+CD8+TCRalphabeta+ cells. The origin of this receptor is a human donor with melanoma. The chain has TRBV28 and TRBJ2-1; a possible D gene is TRBD1 (7 bases). The sequenced sample was CD8+ T cells from PBMCs, obtained at baseline or after one month of anti-PD-1 therapy (not recorded which). The CDR3 region has the DNA TGTGCCAGCACCTCAGGGGGGAGCACCTACAATGAGCAGTTCTTC. It translates to CASTSGGSTYNEQFF.